This T cell receptor beta chain was recorded in a study of T cell repertoires in cytomegalovirus infection. The overall study: Public TCR beta signatures indicated both CMV infection and matching HLA type.

Germline V gene sequence: CDR1 SGHDT, CDR2 YYEEEE. The V end was cut by 3 bases, the J end by 2 bases, with 12 bases between. The CDR3 length is 15 residues. On this clonotype: The antigen remains unidentified.

General study results and limits: Dominating the ex vivo response were TCR beta clonotypes that were CMV-specific and HLA-C-restricted.

One entry per CDR3 protein results from TCRdb running MiXCR on the reads. The sample includes 200,000 to 300,000 distinct CDR3 sequences, over 9% of them seen just once. The TCR sequence derives from a human donor in good health (CMV status not recorded). Some clones in this sample may be carry-over from other donors' samples. Input material: PBMCs. The chain is built from TRBV5-6 and TRBJ1-5; D not certain. The CDR3, as DNA: TGTGCCAGCAGCTCCGATTTAGGCGGCAATCAGCCCCAGCATTTT. Translating gives CASSSDLGGNQPQHF.